This TCR beta chain derives from a study of early T cells in non-severe SARS-CoV-2 infection. Study details: Bulk RNA from unsorted whole blood was sequenced; chains were unpaired.

Broader study findings: A preference for anti-spike CD8 responses marked VDJdb matching, which missed private and CD4 specificities.

Individual cDNA molecules were tagged with unique molecular identifiers, the study reported. TCRdb passed the 5' RACE reads through MiXCR, listing each CDR3 protein once. Here the sample spans tens of thousands of distinct CDR3 sequences, 9.5% to 15% being singletons. This clonotype was counted a few times. The antigen remains undetermined. Input material: whole blood. This clonotype originated in an adult who was a healthcare worker with PCR-confirmed SARS-CoV-2 infection or an uninfected control (not recorded which).

CDR3 DNA sequence: TGTGCCAGCAGCCCAGGAGGGAGCTCCTACAATGAGCAGTTCTTC. It codes for CASSPGGSSYNEQFF. V usage is TRBV5-4 and J usage is TRBJ2-1, with D perhaps TRBD2 (6 bases). CDR1 and CDR2 (germline): SGHNT, YYREEE (reference sequence). The V gene lost 4 bases and the J gene lost 0 bases, with 11 bases spanning the gap. CDR3 length: 15 residues.